A single sample is the source of the 29 T cell receptor beta chains below, sequenced in a study of OX40 agonist ivuxolimab in advanced cancers. Sequencing used immunoSEQ multiplex PCR; TCRdb keeps in-frame clones, though not all of them. The table lists about 66,000 clones, 80% to 90% of them singletons, with 5% in the top ten. This material consisted of CD4+ or CD8+ T cells sorted from blood, taken in a trial of the OX40 agonist ivuxolimab. These receptors came from an adult with an advanced solid tumor such as melanoma, head and neck, liver or kidney cancer.

The J gene is TRBJ2-5, the V gene TRBV30, with 9 positions matching TRBD1. The CDR3 loop spans 15 amino acids. CDR1 is GTSNPN, CDR2 SVGIG, per germline (reference sequence). The junction had 10 bases not matched to a gene; V was cut back by 4 bases and J by 4 bases. CDR3 region: CAWTRNRGLRETQYF. The DNA for the CDR3 is TGTGCCTGGACGAGAAACAGGGGGCTCAGAGAGACCCAGTACTTC. Drawing the rest from reference TRBV30 and TRBJ2-5, the complete variable domain is SQTIHQWPATLVQPVGSPLSLECTVEGTSNPNLYWYRQAAGRGLQLLFYSVGIGQISSEVPQNLSASRPQDRQFILSSKKLLLSDSGFYLCAWTRNRGLRETQYFGPGTRLLVL.

The V and J genes are TRBV7-9 and TRBJ1-2; no reliable D call. V was trimmed by 0 bases and J by 2 bases, leaving 7 bases between them. This CDR3 contains 14 residues. Germline V CDR1 and CDR2: SEHNR, FQNEAQ (reference sequence). The DNA of the CDR3 is TGTGCCAGCAGCTTAGCCCAGCCGAACTATGGCTACACCTTC. Translating gives CASSLAQPNYGYTF. The full variable domain, completed using reference TRBV7-9 and TRBJ1-2, is DTGVSQNPRHKITKRGQNVTFRCDPISEHNRLYWYRQTLGQGPEFLTYFQNEAQLEKSRLLSDRFSAERPKGSFSTLEIQRTEQGDSAMYLCASSLAQPNYGYTFGSGTRLTVV.

The chain employs TRBV19 and TRBJ2-3; 7 bases align to TRBD2. The CDR3 runs 16 residues. Trimming cost V 7 bases and J 0 bases; bases outside gene matches: 10. Germline assignment: CDR1 LNHDA and CDR2 SQIVND (reference sequence). The CDR3 here is CASTLSGTTSTDTQYF. Written as DNA, the CDR3 is TGTGCCAGTACCCTCAGCGGGACTACGAGCACAGATACGCAGTATTTT.

This CDR3 is CASTGTSGANVLTF. DNA of the CDR3: TGTGCCAGCACCGGGACTTCTGGGGCCAACGTCCTGACTTTC. The chain joins TRBV28 to TRBJ2-6, with D maybe TRBD2 (6 bases). V lost 7 bases, J lost 1 base, and 8 bases lay in between. The CDR3 totals 14 residues. CDR1 is MDHEN, CDR2 SYDVKM, per germline.

The V and J genes are TRBV5-1 and TRBJ1-1; a weak D match, TRBD1 (6 bases). The CDR3 loop spans 15 amino acids. The V gene's germline CDR1 is SGHRS and CDR2 YFSETQ. V shed 2 bases and J shed 2 bases, with 13 bases lying between them. The CDR3 protein is CASSLVKGGNTEAFF. Here the CDR3 DNA reads TGCGCCAGCAGCTTAGTGAAGGGGGGTAACACTGAAGCTTTCTTT.

The CDR3 loop is CASSSRTRDTQYF. CDR3 coding DNA: TGTGCCAGCAGCAGCCGGACGCGTGATACGCAGTATTTT. The chain uses TRBV7-3 and TRBJ2-3; D call uncertain. Trimming took 5 bases from V and 6 from J, leaving 12 bases between them. Looked up from germline, CDR1 is SGHTA and CDR2 is FQGTGA. This CDR3 has 13 residues. Filled out from reference TRBV7-3 and TRBJ2-3, the complete variable domain reads GAGVSQTPSNKVTEKGKYVELRCDPISGHTALYWYRQSLGQGPEFLIYFQGTGAADDSGLPNDRFFAVRPEGSVSTLKIQRTERGDSAVYLCASSSRTRDTQYFGPGTRLTVL.

The rearrangement joins TRBV9 to TRBJ2-1, with D possibly TRBD1 on 6 matching bases. Trimming removed 2 bases at V and 8 bases at J, with 17 bases between. The germline V gene encodes CDR1 SGDLS and CDR2 YYNGEE. This CDR3 is 15 amino acids long. CDR3 amino acids: CASSVNTMGADEQFF. The CDR3 region has the DNA TGTGCCAGCAGCGTTAACACTATGGGGGCGGATGAGCAGTTCTTC.

The chain carries TRBV7-8 and TRBJ1-1, with 10 bases that match TRBD1. With V trimmed by 5 bases and J by 4 bases, 7 bases remained unmatched. The CDR3 runs 15 residues. Germline CDR1 SGHVS, CDR2 FQNEAQ. CDR3 DNA: TGTGCCAGCAGCCCCCGGACAGGGGGGGCCACTGAAGCTTTCTTT. Translation: CASSPRTGGATEAFF.

The V call is TRBV2, the J call TRBJ2-3; TRBD1 matches 7 bases. The CDR3 loop spans 14 amino acids. Looked up from germline, CDR1 is SNHLY and CDR2 is FYNNEI. V was clipped by 7 bases and J by 2 bases; unmatched bases: 6. CDR3 sequence: CASIMTGPTDTQYF. CDR3 nucleotide sequence: TGTGCCAGCATCATGACAGGGCCCACAGATACGCAGTATTTT.

The chain links TRBV6-5 to TRBJ2-5; D uncertain. In germline, CDR1 is MNHEY, CDR2 SVGAGI. The CDR3 has 14 amino acids. V gave up 6 bases and J gave up 0 bases, with 11 bases separating them. The chain's CDR3 is CASSKQRNQETQYF. Written as DNA, the CDR3 is TGTGCCAGCAGCAAACAGAGAAACCAAGAGACCCAGTACTTC.

The V gene is TRBV7-2, the J gene TRBJ2-5, with unresolved D. This CDR3 has 12 amino acids. CDR1 is SGHTA and CDR2 is FQGNSA in the germline V gene. The germline V and J ends were trimmed by 8 bases and 5 bases, with 12 bases remaining between them. CDR3 region: CASGSSRETQYF. CDR3 bases: TGTGCCAGCGGCTCAAGTCGGGAGACCCAGTACTTC.

V and J are TRBV6-5 and TRBJ1-4; D perhaps matches TRBD1 (6 bases). Trimming removed 6 bases from V and 8 bases from J, with 16 bases in between. Germline values: CDR1 MNHEY, CDR2 SVGAGI. CDR3 length: 14 amino acids. The CDR3 sequence is CASRRQEQVEKLFF. CDR3 DNA: TGTGCCAGCAGGCGACAGGAGCAGGTGGAAAAACTGTTTTTT.

In its sample, this clone was seen a few times. The chain recombines TRBV6-9 with TRBJ1-2, with D tentatively TRBD1 (6 bases). Trimming removed 3 bases at V and 7 bases at J, with 15 bases between. Germline V lookup: CDR1 MNHGY, CDR2 SVAAGI. The length of the CDR3 is 14 residues. The CDR3 bases are TGTGCCAGCAGTTACTCGATCGGGACAACTGGCTACACCTTC. Translated, it gives CASSYSIGTTGYTF.

This clone was observed once. V usage is TRBV18 and J usage is TRBJ1-1; D is perhaps TRBD1 (6 bases). V lost 1 base, J lost 1 base, and 10 bases lay in between. The CDR3 extends over 15 amino acids. Germline V gene lookup returns CDR1 KGHSH and CDR2 LQKENI. CDR3 in amino acids: CASSPQGRGNTEAFF. As DNA, the CDR3 is TGTGCCAGCTCACCACAGGGCAGGGGGAACACTGAAGCTTTCTTT.

This clone came up a few times. The gene calls are TRBV13 and TRBJ2-7; 10 nucleotides agree with TRBD2. This CDR3 is built from 16 residues. Germline V gives CDR1 PRHDT, CDR2 FYEKMQ (reference sequence). Trimming cost V 3 bases and J 4 bases; bases outside gene matches: 9. The DNA of the CDR3 is TGTGCCAGCAGCTTTGATGTTAGCGGGGGGCGGTACGAGCAGTACTTC. This encodes CASSFDVSGGRYEQYF.

The chain uses TRBV9 and TRBJ1-3; 8 nucleotides match TRBD1. V lost 0 bases to trimming and J lost 0 bases; unmatched junction nucleotides: 2. This CDR3 contains 16 residues. CDR1 is SGDLS, CDR2 YYNGEE, per germline. The CDR3 sequence is CASSVGQGASGNTIYF. The CDR3, as DNA: TGTGCCAGCAGCGTAGGGCAGGGGGCCTCTGGAAACACCATATATTTT.

The genes are TRBV7-2 and TRBJ1-5; D call uncertain. Looked up from germline, CDR1 is SGHTA and CDR2 is FQGNSA. Trimming took off 0 bases at V and 1 base at J, with 10 bases between the two ends. The CDR3 covers 16 residues. The CDR3 nucleotides read TGTGCCAGCAGCTTAGCCCTGTTGGGGAGCAATCAGCCCCAGCATTTT. Amino acid sequence: CASSLALLGSNQPQHF.

The CDR3 is CASSPDTYGYTF. The CDR3 DNA reads TGTGCCAGCAGCCCTGACACCTATGGCTACACCTTC. The chain couples TRBV5-6 to TRBJ1-2; D is uncertain. Germline V lookup: CDR1 SGHDT, CDR2 YYEEEE. The CDR3 extends over 12 amino acids. The ends were cut back, 4 bases at V and 4 bases at J, with 8 bases in the middle.

CDR3 amino acids: CASSDRPGTAYTGELFF. CDR3 coding DNA: TGTGCCAGCAGCGATAGACCCGGGACAGCGTACACCGGGGAGCTGTTTTTT. This chain uses TRBV5-6 with TRBJ2-2; 7 bases map to TRBD1. Germline V gene data show CDR1 as SGHDT and CDR2 as YYEEEE. The CDR3 has 17 amino acids. V was clipped by 4 bases and J by 3 bases; unmatched bases: 12.

The V call is TRBV4-1, the J call TRBJ2-2, with TRBD2 identical over 7 bases. The J segment lost 5 bases and the V segment lost 0 bases, leaving 6 bases of the junction unmatched. This CDR3 is built from 16 residues. CDR1 and CDR2 (germline): MGHRA, YSYEKL. CDR3 DNA sequence: TGCGCCAGCAGCCAAGAGCCGGGAGGAGGGACCGGGGAGCTGTTTTTT. Translation: CASSQEPGGGTGELFF.

The chain carries TRBV5-1 and TRBJ2-2; 10 bases match TRBD1. CDR1 and CDR2 from the germline V gene are SGHRS and YFSETQ. J lost 6 bases, V lost 4 bases, and 6 bases had no gene match. There are 15 residues in the CDR3. CDR3 in DNA: TGCGCCAGCAGCCCCGGACAGGGGGGCGCCGGGGAGCTGTTTTTT. Translated, it gives CASSPGQGGAGELFF.

CDR3 loop: CASRHGQGIVYEQYF. The CDR3, as DNA: TGTGCCAGCAGACATGGACAGGGGATAGTCTACGAGCAGTACTTC. This chain connects TRBV6-5 to TRBJ2-7; TRBD1 aligns across 9 bases. The CDR3 has 15 amino acids. Germline V gene data show CDR1 as MNHEY and CDR2 as SVGAGI. Unmatched junction bases numbered 9, after V lost 6 bases and J lost 3 bases.

The chain employs TRBV4-1 and TRBJ2-5; 8 bases match TRBD2. V shed 7 bases, J shed 3 bases, and the junction held 10 bases outside the gene matches. CDR1 and CDR2 (germline): MGHRA, YSYEKL. The CDR3 is 15 amino acids. CDR3 sequence reads: CASTFSTSEEETQYF. The CDR3 DNA sequence: TGCGCCAGCACCTTCTCGACTAGCGAAGAAGAGACCCAGTACTTC.

V is TRBV5-1 and J is TRBJ1-6, with 11 bases identical to TRBD1. V trimming: 0 bases; J trimming: 4 bases; junction bases outside the gene matches: 6. Per the germline V gene, CDR1 is SGHRS and CDR2 is YFSETQ. The length of the CDR3 is 18 residues. In DNA form, the CDR3 reads TGCGCCAGCAGCTTGGCCCGGACAGGGGGCTCGTATAATTCACCCCTCCACTTT. Its translation: CASSLARTGGSYNSPLHF. The full variable domain, rest sourced from reference TRBV5-1 and TRBJ1-6, is KAGVTQTPRYLIKTRGQQVTLSCSPISGHRSVSWYQQTPGQGLQFLFEYFSETQRNKGNFPGRFSGRQFSNSRSEMNVSTLELGDSALYLCASSLARTGGSYNSPLHFGNGTRLTVT.

The rearrangement uses TRBV18 and TRBJ1-5; no clear D. V was cut by 1 base and J by 3 bases, with 4 bases left in between. The CDR3 contains 13 residues. Germline lookup yields CDR1 KGHSH and CDR2 LQKENI. The CDR3 sequence: CASSPQTNQPQHF. The CDR3 DNA is TGTGCCAGCTCACCACAGACCAATCAGCCCCAGCATTTT.

The DNA of the CDR3 is TGTGCCAGCAGCCAAGATCCTAGAGGGGTTTCCCTCCACTTT. Translating gives CASSQDPRGVSLHF. This chain links TRBV14 with TRBJ1-6, with D tentatively TRBD1 (5 bases). Trimming took off 0 bases at V and 14 bases at J, with 14 bases between the two ends. Germline V gene lookup returns CDR1 SGHDN and CDR2 FVKESK. The CDR3 sequence is 14 residues long.

The chain combines TRBV13 with TRBJ2-7, with D possibly TRBD1 on 6 matching bases. CDR1 is PRHDT and CDR2 is FYEKMQ in the germline V gene (reference sequence). This CDR3 region has 15 residues. V shed 0 bases and J shed 2 bases, with 11 bases lying between them. CDR3 amino acids: CASSLGGGQTYEQYF. The CDR3 region has the DNA TGTGCCAGCAGCTTAGGAGGGGGTCAAACCTACGAGCAGTACTTC.

This clone has a handful of counts. The chain has TRBV27 and TRBJ1-2; D uncertain. The V and J ends lost 5 bases and 8 bases respectively, with 15 bases between them. The germline V gene has CDR1 MNHEY and CDR2 SMNVEV (reference sequence). The length of the CDR3 is 13 residues. The CDR3 is CASSDLGVGGYTF. CDR3 bases: TGTGCCAGCAGTGACCTGGGAGTTGGCGGCTACACCTTC.

The chain couples TRBV2 to TRBJ2-5, with TRBD1 as a possible D gene (5 bases). The V gene's germline CDR1 is SNHLY and CDR2 FYNNEI. V was trimmed by 6 bases and J by 2 bases, leaving 10 bases between them. The CDR3 totals 13 residues. The CDR3 bases are TGTGCCAGCAGGGGGCGTCGACAAGAGACCCAGTACTTC. Its translation is CASRGRRQETQYF.